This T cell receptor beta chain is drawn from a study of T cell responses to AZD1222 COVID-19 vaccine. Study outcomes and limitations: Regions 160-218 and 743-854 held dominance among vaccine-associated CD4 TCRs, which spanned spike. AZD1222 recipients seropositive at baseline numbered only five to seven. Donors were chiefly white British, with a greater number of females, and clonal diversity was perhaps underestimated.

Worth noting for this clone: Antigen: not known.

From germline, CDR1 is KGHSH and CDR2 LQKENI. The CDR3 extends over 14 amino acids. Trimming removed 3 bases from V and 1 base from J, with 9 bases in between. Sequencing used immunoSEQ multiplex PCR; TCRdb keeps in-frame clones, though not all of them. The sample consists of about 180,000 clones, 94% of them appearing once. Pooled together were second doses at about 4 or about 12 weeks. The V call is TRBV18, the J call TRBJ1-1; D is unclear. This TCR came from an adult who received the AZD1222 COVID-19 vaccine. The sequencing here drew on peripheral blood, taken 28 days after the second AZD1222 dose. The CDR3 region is CASSPAQRNTEAFF. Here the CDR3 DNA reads TGTGCCAGCTCACCGGCACAGCGGAACACTGAAGCTTTCTTT.